What follows are 17 T cell receptor beta chains derived from one specimen sequenced in a study of long-term antiretroviral therapy in people with HIV. Investigators performed immunoSEQ version v3.0 at survey level. Produced via immunoSEQ multiplex PCR; TCRdb's table is partial and in-frame only. The table records around 30,000 clones, 85% of them present only once. The sample was unsorted PBMCs, taken 2.3 years after starting antiretroviral therapy. These TCRs come from a man aged 40-50 years with HIV.

The chain uses TRBV6-5 and TRBJ1-2, with D unresolved. Trimming took off 7 bases at V and 6 bases at J, with 15 bases between the two ends. The CDR3 is made up of 13 amino acids. The germline CDR1 and CDR2 sequences are MNHEY and SVGAGI. The CDR3 here is CASTDYGGDGYTF. In nucleotides, the CDR3 is TGTGCCAGCACCGATTACGGCGGGGATGGCTACACCTTC.

The chain recombines TRBV18 with TRBJ1-1, with D uncertain. With 0 bases removed from V and 6 bases from J, the gap between germline ends came to 14 bases. The CDR3 length is 15 residues. Looked up from germline, CDR1 is KGHSH and CDR2 is LQKENI. The CDR3 loop reads CASSPPMGGRSEAFF. CDR3 coding DNA: TGTGCCAGCTCACCACCAATGGGCGGTAGGTCTGAAGCTTTCTTT.

In its sample, this clone ranks as medium-sized. The V and J genes are TRBV4-1 and TRBJ1-6, with TRBD1 identical over 7 bases. The CDR3 is 14 residues long. J gave up 6 bases and V 1 base, and 0 bases lay outside the gene matches. Germline V gene data show CDR1 as MGHRA and CDR2 as YSYEKL. CDR3 nucleotide sequence: TGCGCCAGCAGCCAAGGACAGGGTAATTCACCCCTCCACTTT. It translates to CASSQGQGNSPLHF.

CDR3 residues: CASSQERAGATYGYTF. The CDR3 nucleotides read TGCGCCAGCAGCCAAGAAAGGGCAGGGGCCACCTATGGCTACACCTTC. The gene calls are TRBV4-1 and TRBJ1-2; D might be TRBD1 (6 bases). Trimming left V 0 bases short and J 4 bases short, with 15 bases between. The CDR3 has 16 residues. The germline gives CDR1 MGHRA, CDR2 YSYEKL.

CDR3 in amino acids: CSVGGGLSTDTQYF. DNA of the CDR3: TGCAGCGTTGGCGGTGGCCTAAGCACAGATACGCAGTATTTT. The V call is TRBV29-1, the J call TRBJ2-3; no clear D gene. Germline V gene lookup returns CDR1 SQVTM and CDR2 ANQGSEA. V was trimmed by 4 bases and J by 0 bases, leaving 11 bases between them. The CDR3 consists of 14 residues.

The chain uses TRBV19 and TRBJ1-4; no clear D gene. This CDR3 has 18 residues. Trimming left V 3 bases short and J 0 bases short, with 17 bases between. CDR1 is LNHDA, CDR2 SQIVND, per germline (reference sequence). CDR3 residues: CASSIGWRDGPTNEKLFF. The DNA for the CDR3 is TGTGCCAGTAGTATTGGATGGAGAGACGGTCCAACTAATGAAAAACTGTTTTTT.

The V and J genes are TRBV18 and TRBJ2-7, with D maybe TRBD2 (6 bases). The germline V gene encodes CDR1 KGHSH and CDR2 LQKENI. The CDR3 spans 17 residues. Trimming took off 2 bases at V and 2 bases at J, with 19 bases between the two ends. CDR3 DNA: TGTGCCAGCTCACCAACGGGGAGAGCGGGCTTAACCTACGAGCAGTACTTC. Amino acid sequence: CASSPTGRAGLTYEQYF. Together with reference TRBV18 and TRBJ2-7, the CDR3 gives the full variable domain: NAGVMQNPRHLVRRRGQEARLRCSPMKGHSHVYWYRQLPEEGLKFMVYLQKENIIDESGMPKERFSAEFPKEGPSILRIQQVVRGDSAAYFCASSPTGRAGLTYEQYFGPGTRLTVT.

The chain recombines TRBV23-1 with TRBJ2-6; tentative D call: TRBD2 (6 bases). TRBV23-1 is labeled an ORF, and its function is uncertain. The CDR3 has 20 residues. Trimming stripped 11 bases from V and 0 bases from J, with 29 bases between. The CDR3 here is CAPSTGNPGLLSSGANVLTF. As DNA, the CDR3 is TGCGCCCCCTCAACGGGAAACCCGGGACTCCTGTCCTCTGGGGCCAACGTCCTGACTTTC.

The chain carries TRBV6-6 and TRBJ1-6; 7 bases align to TRBD1. J was trimmed by 7 bases and V by 5 bases; bases with no gene match: 8. Germline V CDR1 and CDR2: MNHNY, SVGAGI (reference sequence). CDR3 length: 15 residues. CDR3 bases: TGTGCCAGCAGTCCCAGGGGGGAGCGCAATTCACCCCTCCACTTT. This encodes CASSPRGERNSPLHF.

The CDR3 coding sequence is TGTGCCTGGAGTGTGCAGGGGCGATCACCCCTCCACTTT. Its translation is CAWSVQGRSPLHF. The chain combines TRBV30 with TRBJ1-6, with a possible D match to TRBD1 (6 bases). Between the trimmed V and J ends, which lost 0 bases and 10 bases, there was a span of 10 bases. The CDR3 sequence is 13 residues long. Germline-derived CDR1 and CDR2 are GTSNPN and SVGIG (reference sequence).

CDR3 residues: CAISEFGQGADTQYF. As DNA, the CDR3 is TGTGCCATCAGTGAGTTCGGACAGGGCGCAGATACGCAGTATTTT. The rearrangement links TRBV10-3 to TRBJ2-3; 8 bases align to TRBD1. V shed 1 base and J 4 bases; nucleotides not matched to a gene: 4. This CDR3 has 15 amino acids. Germline V gene data show CDR1 as ENHRY and CDR2 as SYGVKD.

The chain joins TRBV29-1 to TRBJ2-1; TRBD1 might be the D (5 bases). Germline V gene data show CDR1 as SQVTM and CDR2 as ANQGSEA. The CDR3 runs to 13 residues. Trimming took off 2 bases at V and 6 bases at J, with 11 bases between the two ends. CDR3 region: CSVEYGAANEQFF. CDR3 sequence (DNA): TGCAGCGTTGAATATGGGGCGGCCAATGAGCAGTTCTTC.

This rearrangement joins TRBV2 to TRBJ1-4; 8 positions match TRBD1. Germline V gives CDR1 SNHLY, CDR2 FYNNEI. V was pared by 6 bases and J by 6 bases, with 9 bases of the junction left unmatched. CDR3 length: 15 amino acids. CDR3 sequence (DNA): TGTGCCAGCAGGCGGACAGGGATGTTTGATGAAAAACTGTTTTTT. This translates into CASRRTGMFDEKLFF.

V usage is TRBV28 and J usage is TRBJ2-3; TRBD1 might be the D (5 bases). The V end was cut by 5 bases, the J end by 3 bases, with 12 bases between. Germline loops: CDR1 MDHEN, CDR2 SYDVKM. CDR3 length: 14 amino acids. CDR3 in amino acids: CASSGQGKTDTQYF. CDR3 DNA sequence: TGTGCCAGCAGTGGGCAGGGAAAAACAGATACGCAGTATTTT.

This rearrangement joins TRBV5-1 to TRBJ2-3; tentatively, D is TRBD1 or TRBD2 (6 bases each). The CDR3 has 15 residues. Trimming took off 0 bases at V and 3 bases at J, with 11 bases between the two ends. Germline V gene lookup returns CDR1 SGHRS and CDR2 YFSETQ. CDR3 loop: CASSLALGGTDTQYF. The CDR3 DNA reads TGCGCCAGCAGCTTGGCGCTAGGGGGGACAGATACGCAGTATTTT.

The chain combines TRBV4-1 with TRBJ2-6; D not resolved. The CDR3 extends over 15 amino acids. CDR1 is MGHRA, CDR2 YSYEKL, per germline. Trimming pared 0 bases from V and 13 bases from J, leaving 16 bases between. CDR3 in amino acids: CASSQEGVRTRVLTF. The CDR3 coding sequence is TGCGCCAGCAGCCAAGAGGGCGTTCGCACCCGAGTCCTGACTTTC.

J is TRBJ2-2 and V is TRBV6-5; D unresolved. Germline V CDR1 and CDR2: MNHEY, SVGAGI. This CDR3 is built from 14 residues. V was shortened by 8 bases and J by 2 bases, with 12 bases between the two germline ends. The CDR3 DNA reads as TGTGCCAGCGGATTCGGTTATAACACCGGGGAGCTGTTTTTT. The encoded protein is CASGFGYNTGELFF.